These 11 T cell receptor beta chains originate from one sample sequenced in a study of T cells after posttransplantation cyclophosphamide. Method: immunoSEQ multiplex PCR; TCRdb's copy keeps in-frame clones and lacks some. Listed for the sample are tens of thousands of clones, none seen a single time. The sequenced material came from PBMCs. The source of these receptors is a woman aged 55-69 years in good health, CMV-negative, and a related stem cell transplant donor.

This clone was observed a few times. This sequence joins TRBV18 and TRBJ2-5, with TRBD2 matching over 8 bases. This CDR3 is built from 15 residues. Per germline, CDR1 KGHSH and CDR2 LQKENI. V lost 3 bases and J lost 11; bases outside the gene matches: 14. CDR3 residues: CASSPATSASGEQYF. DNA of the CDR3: TGTGCCAGCTCACCGGCGACTAGCGCCTCGGGTGAGCAGTACTTC.

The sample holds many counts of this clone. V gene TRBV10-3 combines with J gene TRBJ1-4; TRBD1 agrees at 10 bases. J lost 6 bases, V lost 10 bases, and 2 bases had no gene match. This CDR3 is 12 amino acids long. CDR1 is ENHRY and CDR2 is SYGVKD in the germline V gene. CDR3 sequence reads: CATGTGDEKLFF. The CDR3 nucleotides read TGTGCCACCGGGACAGGGGATGAAAAACTGTTTTTT.

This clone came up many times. CDR3 residues: CASSYPQVRSGNTIYF. CDR3 nucleotides: TGTGCCAGCAGTTACCCACAGGTCCGCTCTGGAAACACCATATATTTT. The chain uses TRBV6-6 and TRBJ1-3; D is possibly TRBD1 (5 bases). This CDR3 spans 16 amino acids. Trimming took 2 bases from V and 0 from J, leaving 11 bases between them. Germline CDR1 reads MNHNY; CDR2 reads SVGAGI (reference sequence).

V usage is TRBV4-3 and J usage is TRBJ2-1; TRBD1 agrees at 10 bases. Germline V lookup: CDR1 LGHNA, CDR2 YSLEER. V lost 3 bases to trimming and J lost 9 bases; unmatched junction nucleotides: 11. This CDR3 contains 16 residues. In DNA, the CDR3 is TGCGCCAGCAGCCAGCACCGACAGGGGGCGCTTCCTGAGCAGTTCTTC. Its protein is CASSQHRQGALPEQFF.

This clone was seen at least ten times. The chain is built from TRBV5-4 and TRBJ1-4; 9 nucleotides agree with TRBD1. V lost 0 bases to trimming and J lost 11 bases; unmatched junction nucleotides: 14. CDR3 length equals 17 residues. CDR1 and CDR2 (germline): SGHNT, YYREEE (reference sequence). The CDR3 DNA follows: TGTGCCAGCAGCTTGGCTGGTGTGGGACAGGGAGCCCGGAAACTGTTTTTT. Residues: CASSLAGVGQGARKLFF.

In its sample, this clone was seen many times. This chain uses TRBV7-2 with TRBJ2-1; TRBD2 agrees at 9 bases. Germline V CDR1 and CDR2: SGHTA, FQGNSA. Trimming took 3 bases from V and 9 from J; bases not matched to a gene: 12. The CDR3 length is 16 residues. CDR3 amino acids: CASSLSPGLAVGEQFF. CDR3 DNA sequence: TGTGCCAGCAGCTTGTCCCCGGGACTAGCTGTGGGTGAGCAGTTCTTC.

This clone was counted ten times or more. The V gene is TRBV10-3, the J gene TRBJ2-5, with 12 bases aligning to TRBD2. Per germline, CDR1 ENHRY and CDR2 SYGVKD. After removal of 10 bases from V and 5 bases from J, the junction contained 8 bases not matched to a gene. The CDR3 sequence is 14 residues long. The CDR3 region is CATRLAGEVETQYF. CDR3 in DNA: TGTGCCACCCGACTAGCGGGGGAAGTGGAGACCCAGTACTTC.

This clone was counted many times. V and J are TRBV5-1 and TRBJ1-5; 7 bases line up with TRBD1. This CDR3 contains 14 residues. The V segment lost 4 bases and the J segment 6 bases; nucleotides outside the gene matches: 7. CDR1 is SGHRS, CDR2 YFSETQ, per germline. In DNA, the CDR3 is TGCGCCAGCAGCCTGGCAGGGGGAGGTCAGCCCCAGCATTTT. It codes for CASSLAGGGQPQHF.

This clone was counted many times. CDR3 sequence reads: CASSPSGQGAHSPLHF. DNA of the CDR3: TGTGCCAGCAGCCCCTCCGGACAGGGCGCCCATTCACCCCTCCACTTT. The chain recombines TRBV7-2 with TRBJ1-6; 8 bases map to TRBD1. Germline-derived CDR1 and CDR2 are SGHTA and FQGNSA. J was trimmed by 8 bases and V by 5 bases; bases with no gene match: 11. The CDR3 totals 16 residues.

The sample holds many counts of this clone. The CDR3 protein is CASSPGPGGAGKTQYF. CDR3 bases: TGTGCCAGCAGCCCAGGCCCCGGGGGAGCGGGAAAGACCCAGTACTTC. V usage is TRBV7-2 and J usage is TRBJ2-5, with 7 bases lining up with TRBD2. CDR3 length: 16 amino acids. The V segment lost 5 bases and the J segment 6 bases; nucleotides outside the gene matches: 15. Germline CDR1 and CDR2: SGHTA and FQGNSA.

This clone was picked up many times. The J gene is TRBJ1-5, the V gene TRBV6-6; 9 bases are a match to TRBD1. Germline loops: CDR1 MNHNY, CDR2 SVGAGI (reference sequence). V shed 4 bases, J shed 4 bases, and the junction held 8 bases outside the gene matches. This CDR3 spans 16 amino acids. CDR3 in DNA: TGTGCCAGCAGTTCCGGGACAGGGCTCCTAAATCAGCCCCAGCATTTT. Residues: CASSSGTGLLNQPQHF.